The next 5 T cell receptor beta chains were all read from a single sample in a study of response to subunit inactivated influenza vaccine. TCRdb recomputed calls from the RT-PCR reads with MiXCR, one row per CDR3 protein. Of some 850,000 distinct CDR3 sequences in the sample, less than 20% were seen once. This specimen was PBMCs from blood, taken less than 6 days after vaccination. These receptors came from a man over 45 who received an inactivated influenza vaccine.

This clonotype showed up just once. This chain joins TRBV28 and TRBJ1-1, with D perhaps TRBD1 (5 bases). The CDR3 sequence is 15 residues long. The V gene's germline CDR1 is MDHEN and CDR2 SYDVKM. Trimming shortened V by 4 bases and J by 3 bases, and 15 bases separated the two germline ends. This CDR3 reads CASSSSVGAYTEAFF. The CDR3 DNA follows: TGTGCCAGCAGTTCATCTGTAGGGGCTTACACTGAAGCTTTCTTT.

The rearrangement joins TRBV12-3 or TRBV12-4 to TRBJ2-7; 9 positions agree with TRBD1. The trim removed 6 bases at V and 6 bases at J, leaving 6 bases unmatched. The CDR3 loop spans 13 amino acids. CDR3 residues: CASRRGQGLEQYF. DNA of the CDR3: TGTGCCAGCAGACGGGGACAGGGTCTCGAGCAGTACTTC.

The J gene is TRBJ2-7, the V gene TRBV20-1; D is uncertain. Germline loops: CDR1 DFQATT, CDR2 SNEGSKA (reference sequence). V lost 3 bases and J 3 bases, leaving 15 bases between the germline ends. This CDR3 has 14 amino acids. CDR3 protein: CSARTSQKNYEQYF. DNA for the CDR3: TGCAGTGCTAGGACCAGTCAGAAAAACTACGAGCAGTACTTC.

This chain joins TRBV5-1 and TRBJ2-7, with D tentatively TRBD2 (6 bases). Trimming took off 4 bases at V and 3 bases at J, with 11 bases between the two ends. From germline, CDR1 is SGHRS and CDR2 YFSETQ. The CDR3 consists of 13 residues. The CDR3, as DNA: TGCGCCAGCAGCACGGACTACTACTACGAGCAGTACTTC. Translated: CASSTDYYYEQYF.

V gene TRBV10-3 combines with J gene TRBJ1-5, with D uncertain. Trimming removed 5 bases at V and 1 base at J, with 9 bases between. The CDR3 runs 14 residues. CDR1 is ENHRY and CDR2 is SYGVKD in the germline V gene. In nucleotides, the CDR3 is TGTGCCATCAGTCTTGGTTTCAGCAATCAGCCCCAGCATTTT. Its translation is CAISLGFSNQPQHF.